These 21 T cell receptor beta chains were sequenced from one sample in a study of CD8+CD57+ T cells in acquired aplastic anemia. For CDR3 and TCR beta VDJ profiling, genomic DNA was the template used. TCRdb reprocessed the reads with MiXCR, giving one entry per CDR3 protein. Here the sample spans over 150,000 distinct CDR3 sequences, roughly 63% being singletons. CD8+CD57+ cell expansion had been shown by flow cytometry in patients chosen for sequencing. The sample was sorted CD4+, CD8+, or CD8+CD57+ T cells (not recorded which) from PBMCs. Receptors were obtained from a human donor with aplastic anemia.

The genes are TRBV19 and TRBJ2-7, with TRBD1 as a possible D gene (6 bases). Germline assignment: CDR1 LNHDA and CDR2 SQIVND (reference sequence). The V and J ends lost 6 bases and 5 bases respectively, with 14 bases between them. The CDR3 consists of 13 residues. CDR3 loop: CASSQGSKNEQYF. The CDR3 region has the DNA TGTGCCAGTAGCCAGGGGAGTAAAAACGAGCAGTACTTC.

This clonotype was seen a handful of times. The chain combines TRBV12-3 or TRBV12-4 with TRBJ1-2, with D hard to call. The CDR3 is 14 residues long. V lost 4 bases and J lost 8, with 17 bases in between. The CDR3 coding sequence is TGTGCCAGCAGTTCCGGGGTAGCGGGGAAAGGCTACACCTTC. Protein sequence: CASSSGVAGKGYTF.

There are many counts of this clonotype. The chain has TRBV12-3 or TRBV12-4 and TRBJ2-3; 8 bases agree with TRBD2. With 3 bases clipped from V and 4 bases from J, the junction kept 6 bases outside the gene matches. The CDR3 loop spans 15 amino acids. In DNA form, the CDR3 reads TGTGCCAGCAGTTTTTCGGGGGGGGCAGCAGATACGCAGTATTTT. It specifies CASSFSGGAADTQYF.

The chain joins TRBV29-1 to TRBJ2-7; 9 bases agree with TRBD1. The germline gives CDR1 SQVTM, CDR2 ANQGSEA. J gave up 1 base and V 8 bases, and 6 bases lay outside the gene matches. CDR3 length: 13 amino acids. CDR3 bases: TGCAGCACGTCCGGGACAGGGTCCTACGAGCAGTACTTC. Translation: CSTSGTGSYEQYF.

This clonotype came up many times. This chain links TRBV5-8 with TRBJ2-7; 8 nucleotides agree with TRBD1. Unmatched junction bases numbered 2, after V lost 0 bases and J lost 0 bases. This CDR3 is built from 15 residues. CDR1 and CDR2 (germline): SGHTS, YDEGEE. CDR3 region: CASSLEDRVSYEQYF. The CDR3 coding sequence is TGTGCCAGCAGCTTGGAGGACAGGGTCTCCTACGAGCAGTACTTC.

This clonotype was recorded only once. The rearrangement links TRBV20-1 to TRBJ1-2, with 8 bases lining up with TRBD1. Germline values: CDR1 DFQATT, CDR2 SNEGSKA (reference sequence). The junction had 12 bases not matched to a gene; V was cut back by 6 bases and J by 6 bases. This CDR3 has 14 amino acids. CDR3 protein: CSAPGQGKGNGYTF. CDR3 sequence (DNA): TGCAGTGCCCCTGGACAGGGTAAAGGGAATGGCTACACCTTC.

J is TRBJ2-1 and V is TRBV7-9, with D unresolved. The CDR3 extends over 12 amino acids. V was shortened by 3 bases and J by 8 bases, with 8 bases between the two germline ends. CDR1 and CDR2 from the germline V gene are SEHNR and FQNEAQ (reference sequence). The CDR3, as DNA: TGTGCCAGCAGCTTCACAGTCCATGAGCAGTTCTTC. Amino acids: CASSFTVHEQFF. Full variable domain (missing parts from reference TRBV7-9 and TRBJ2-1): DTGVSQNPRHKITKRGQNVTFRCDPISEHNRLYWYRQTLGQGPEFLTYFQNEAQLEKSRLLSDRFSAERPKGSFSTLEIQRTEQGDSAMYLCASSFTVHEQFFGPGTRLTVL.

This clonotype has at least ten counts. J is TRBJ2-3 and V is TRBV13, with 9 nucleotides matching TRBD1. Losses at the gene ends were 6 bases for V and 3 bases for J; bases not matched to a gene: 10. The CDR3 has 16 residues. The germline V gene has CDR1 PRHDT and CDR2 FYEKMQ (reference sequence). The CDR3: CASSYRGRKPTDTQYF. The CDR3, as DNA: TGTGCCAGCAGTTACAGGGGGCGTAAACCTACAGATACGCAGTATTTT.

This clonotype was observed many times. This chain uses TRBV10-2 with TRBJ1-2; no firm D call. V lost 2 bases to trimming and J lost 0 bases, with 10 bases between them. The CDR3 contains 15 residues. The germline CDR1 and CDR2 sequences are WSHSY and SAAADI. CDR3 sequence (DNA): TGCGCCAGCAGTGAGCTCTCCACTACTAACTATGGCTACACCTTC. The encoded protein is CASSELSTTNYGYTF.

This clonotype was counted only a few times. The chain links TRBV20-1 to TRBJ1-2; D perhaps matches TRBD1 (6 bases). The CDR3 runs 15 residues. Germline CDR1 and CDR2: DFQATT and SNEGSKA (reference sequence). The V and J ends lost 3 bases and 5 bases respectively, with 19 bases between them. CDR3 sequence: CSASPQNYRDYGYTF. CDR3 nucleotides: TGCAGTGCTAGTCCCCAGAACTACAGGGATTATGGCTACACCTTC.

The rearrangement uses TRBV25-1 and TRBJ2-3; 9 nucleotides line up with TRBD2. V dropped 7 bases and J dropped 7; count of bases not matched to a gene: 3. This CDR3 region has 12 residues. Germline CDR1 and CDR2: MGHDK and SYGVNS. The CDR3 reads CASTSGAYTQYF. In DNA, the CDR3 is TGTGCCAGCACTAGCGGGGCGTATACGCAGTATTTT.

Of note for this clonotype: As the CDR3 is not closed by the conserved phenylalanine or tryptophan, this likely results from a read error. The rearrangement joins TRBV30 to TRBJ2-7; TRBD1 or TRBD2 may be the D gene (5 bases each). The CDR3 has 12 amino acids. The germline gives CDR1 GTSNPN, CDR2 SVGIG (reference sequence). The CDR3, as DNA: TGTGGTGCGGGTGAGGGACCCTACGAGCAGTACCTC. Translation gives CGAGEGPYEQYL.

This chain links TRBV19 with TRBJ2-5; TRBD1 is a possible D gene (5 bases). Germline values: CDR1 LNHDA, CDR2 SQIVND (reference sequence). V lost 2 bases and J 5 bases, leaving 9 bases between the germline ends. The CDR3 is 13 amino acids. The CDR3 sequence is CASSISGLETQYF. The CDR3 DNA sequence: TGTGCCAGTAGTATATCAGGGCTCGAGACCCAGTACTTC.

The chain is built from TRBV28 and TRBJ2-7, with TRBD1 identical over 8 bases. The V and J ends lost 6 bases and 3 bases, in that order; junction bases with no gene match: 7. This CDR3 is built from 14 residues. Germline values: CDR1 MDHEN, CDR2 SYDVKM. The DNA for the CDR3 is TGTGCCAGCAGGGTGGACAGGGAGATCTACGAGCAGTACTTC. Amino acids: CASRVDREIYEQYF.

This rearrangement joins TRBV20-1 to TRBJ1-1; 8 positions match TRBD1. The CDR3 is 14 residues long. Germline V gene sequence: CDR1 DFQATT, CDR2 SNEGSKA (reference sequence). V shed 6 bases and J 2 bases; nucleotides not matched to a gene: 8. The CDR3 DNA is TGCAGTGCAAGTGCACAGGGGGGAAACACTGAAGCTTTCTTT. This encodes CSASAQGGNTEAFF.

The V and J genes are TRBV6-6 and TRBJ2-5; 8 positions match TRBD2. Germline CDR1 MNHNY, CDR2 SVGAGI (reference sequence). V shed 0 bases and J 3 bases; nucleotides not matched to a gene: 9. The CDR3 runs 17 residues. The CDR3 region is CASSYSRTTSGEETQYF. CDR3 DNA sequence: TGTGCCAGCAGTTACTCGAGAACCACTAGCGGAGAAGAGACCCAGTACTTC.

This rearrangement joins TRBV7-9 to TRBJ2-1, with TRBD1 identical over 10 bases. J lost 8 bases, V lost 5 bases, and 9 bases had no gene match. Germline CDR1 and CDR2: SEHNR and FQNEAQ (reference sequence). CDR3 length equals 15 residues. The CDR3 nucleotides are TGTGCCAGCAGCATGCCGGGACAGGGGCGACATGAGCAGTTCTTC. It codes for CASSMPGQGRHEQFF.

The genes are TRBV20-1 and TRBJ1-1; tentative D call: TRBD1 (6 bases). CDR3 size: 14 residues. CDR1 and CDR2 from the germline V gene are DFQATT and SNEGSKA (reference sequence). Trimming took off 3 bases at V and 1 base at J, with 12 bases between the two ends. CDR3 region: CSASLTGQNTEAFF. CDR3 DNA sequence: TGCAGTGCTAGTTTGACGGGACAGAACACTGAAGCTTTCTTT.

This rearrangement joins TRBV25-1 to TRBJ1-2, with D maybe TRBD1 (5 bases). CDR3 length: 14 amino acids. The V gene lost 6 bases and the J gene lost 7 bases, with 18 bases spanning the gap. From germline, CDR1 is MGHDK and CDR2 SYGVNS. The CDR3 here is CASRGWGLEGGYTF. The CDR3 region has the DNA TGTGCCAGCAGGGGCTGGGGACTTGAAGGTGGCTACACCTTC.

This clonotype was seen a few times. The chain couples TRBV7-6 to TRBJ2-5; a weak D match, TRBD1 (6 bases). Germline assignment: CDR1 SGHVS and CDR2 FNYEAQ. This CDR3 has 14 residues. Trimming shortened V by 3 bases and J by 2 bases, and 10 bases separated the two germline ends. CDR3 region: CASSFTGSQETQYF. The CDR3, as DNA: TGTGCCAGCAGCTTTACAGGGTCACAAGAGACCCAGTACTTC.

The chain recombines TRBV7-2 with TRBJ2-5; D uncertain. The germline CDR1 and CDR2 sequences are SGHTA and FQGNSA. V dropped 4 bases and J dropped 0 bases, with 12 bases sitting between them. The CDR3 runs 15 residues. As DNA, the CDR3 is TGTGCCAGCAGCTCTGCCGCGGCGGACCAAGAGACCCAGTACTTC. This codes for CASSSAAADQETQYF.